The 15 T cell receptor beta chains listed next were all sequenced from one sample in a study of CD8+CD57+ T cells in acquired aplastic anemia. The study profiled TCR beta VDJ and CDR3 using genomic DNA as template. MiXCR, run by TCRdb on the reads, gives a single entry per CDR3 protein. The sample has 180,000 or so distinct CDR3 sequences, roughly 65% seen once. Previously, flow cytometry had revealed CD8+CD57+ cell expansion in the patients chosen for sequencing. Sequenced input: sorted CD4+, CD8+, or CD8+CD57+ T cells (not recorded which) from PBMCs. Receptors were obtained from a human donor with aplastic anemia.

In its sample, this clonotype was seen a few times. The chain carries TRBV6-4 and TRBJ2-7; D uncertain. Germline lookup yields CDR1 MRHNA and CDR2 SNTAGT. The length of the CDR3 is 10 residues. Trimming pared 8 bases from V and 6 bases from J, leaving 8 bases between. The CDR3 sequence is CASSGPEQYF. The CDR3 DNA reads TGTGCCAGCTCGGGCCCCGAGCAGTACTTC.

The genes are TRBV2 and TRBJ1-2; perhaps TRBD1 as D (5 bases). There are 13 residues in the CDR3. Trimming stripped 6 bases from V and 1 base from J, with 9 bases between. The germline CDR1 and CDR2 sequences are SNHLY and FYNNEI. The CDR3 coding sequence is TGTGCCAGCAGCCAAGACAGTAACTATGGCTACACCTTC. Translation gives CASSQDSNYGYTF.

The J gene is TRBJ1-2, the V gene TRBV10-3; no clear D gene. V was clipped by 0 bases and J by 6 bases, with 11 bases between them. This CDR3 is 14 amino acids long. Germline CDR1 and CDR2: ENHRY and SYGVKD. CDR3 region: CAISESRRLNGYTF. The CDR3 DNA is TGTGCCATCAGTGAGTCGCGAAGGCTAAATGGCTACACCTTC.

In its sample, this clonotype was seen a few times. The chain is built from TRBV24-1 and TRBJ2-1; D is ambiguous. Trimming cost V 3 bases and J 12 bases, with 11 bases left between them. Per the germline V gene, CDR1 is KGHDR and CDR2 is SFDVKD. The CDR3 totals 12 residues. As DNA, the CDR3 is TGTGCCACCAGTGATCTGAACAGATCGCAGTTCTTC. Translating gives CATSDLNRSQFF.

The V and J genes are TRBV19 and TRBJ1-5; D might be TRBD1 (6 bases). CDR1 and CDR2 from the germline V gene are LNHDA and SQIVND (reference sequence). The CDR3 runs to 15 residues. The ends were cut back, 8 bases at V and 0 bases at J, with 14 bases in the middle. CDR3 protein: CASAATGLSNQPQHF. For the CDR3, the DNA is TGTGCCAGTGCCGCTACAGGGCTTAGCAATCAGCCCCAGCATTTT.

In this sample, this clonotype turned up many times. The V and J genes are TRBV5-5 and TRBJ1-1; D gene ambiguous. Trimming pared 4 bases from V and 3 bases from J, leaving 16 bases between. CDR1 and CDR2 from the germline V gene are SGHKS and YYEKEE (reference sequence). This CDR3 region has 15 residues. CDR3 in amino acids: CASSPEGPHDTEAFF. The DNA of the CDR3 is TGTGCCAGCAGCCCAGAGGGTCCCCACGACACTGAAGCTTTCTTT.

This rearrangement joins TRBV2 to TRBJ2-7; unclear D gene. Looked up from germline, CDR1 is SNHLY and CDR2 is FYNNEI. CDR3 length: 13 amino acids. The ends were cut back, 8 bases at V and 4 bases at J, with 15 bases in the middle. DNA for the CDR3: TGTGCCAGCGATTCGGGTCGTCCGTACGAGCAGTACTTC. This encodes CASDSGRPYEQYF.

A remark on this clonotype: The junction departs from germline at one end; a sequencing error may be responsible. The V gene is TRBV20-1, the J gene TRBJ2-7, with TRBD2 identical over 8 bases. The CDR3 has 15 residues. Germline V gives CDR1 DFQATT, CDR2 SNEGSKA (reference sequence). The CDR3, as DNA: TGCAGTGCCAGAGGCCCGGGGACTAGTCTGCACGAGCAGTACTTC. The encoded protein is CSARGPGTSLHEQYF.

The rearrangement links TRBV7-2 to TRBJ1-2; the match to TRBD1 covers 7 bases. J lost 1 base, V lost 0 bases, and 17 bases had no gene match. Germline V CDR1 and CDR2: SGHTA, FQGNSA. This CDR3 comprises 20 residues. The CDR3 bases are TGTGCCAGCAGCTTAGCGCGTAGGTGGGCAGGGGGTGTAGATAACTATGGCTACACCTTC. Amino acid sequence: CASSLARRWAGGVDNYGYTF.

The chain recombines TRBV7-2 with TRBJ2-7, with D possibly matching TRBD2 (6 bases). Per the germline V gene, CDR1 is SGHTA and CDR2 is FQGNSA. The V end was cut by 8 bases, the J end by 1 base, with 12 bases between. The CDR3 is 13 residues long. The CDR3 spells CASDDGLSYEQYF. The CDR3 coding sequence is TGTGCCAGCGACGACGGACTATCCTACGAGCAGTACTTC. Supplemented by reference TRBV7-2 and TRBJ2-7, the full variable domain reads GAGVSQSPSNKVTEKGKDVELRCDPISGHTALYWYRQSLGQGLEFLIYFQGNSAPDKSGLPSDRFSAERTGGSVSTLTIQRTQQEDSAVYLCASDDGLSYEQYFGPGTRLTVT.

The gene calls are TRBV5-1 and TRBJ1-1; D call uncertain. V lost 0 bases and J lost 1, with 4 bases in between. Germline CDR1 SGHRS, CDR2 YFSETQ. The CDR3 is made up of 13 amino acids. The CDR3 DNA reads as TGCGCCAGCAGCTTGGCTCAGAACACTGAAGCTTTCTTT. Its protein is CASSLAQNTEAFF.

This clonotype was observed at least ten times. The chain links TRBV19 to TRBJ2-7; perhaps TRBD1 as D (5 bases). The CDR3 has 14 amino acids. With 1 base removed from V and 3 bases from J, the gap between germline ends came to 10 bases. Germline V gene sequence: CDR1 LNHDA, CDR2 SQIVND (reference sequence). Written as DNA, the CDR3 is TGTGCCAGTAGTATAGTCACAGGCGACTACGAGCAGTACTTC. Protein: CASSIVTGDYEQYF. Using reference TRBV19 and TRBJ2-7 for the parts outside the CDR3, the full variable domain is DGGITQSPKYLFRKEGQNVTLSCEQNLNHDAMYWYRQDPGQGLRLIYYSQIVNDFQKGDIAEGYSVSREKKESFPLTVTSAQKNPTAFYLCASSIVTGDYEQYFGPGTRLTVT.

The V and J genes are TRBV9 and TRBJ1-6, with D possibly being TRBD1 (6 bases). The CDR3 is made up of 12 amino acids. Germline loops: CDR1 SGDLS, CDR2 YYNGEE. V dropped 2 bases and J dropped 14 bases, with 11 bases sitting between them. CDR3 bases: TGTGCCAGCAGCGTCCAGGGGTCCTCCCTCCACTTT. Translation gives CASSVQGSSLHF.

This clonotype has just a few counts. This rearrangement joins TRBV2 to TRBJ2-7; 9 nucleotides match TRBD1. Trimming at V came to 4 bases and at J to 2 bases, leaving 6 bases not matched to a gene. The CDR3 has 15 residues. The germline CDR1 and CDR2 sequences are SNHLY and FYNNEI. This CDR3 is CASSVMTGGTYEQYF. CDR3 nucleotide sequence: TGTGCCAGCAGTGTGATGACAGGGGGTACCTACGAGCAGTACTTC.

In its sample, this clonotype was seen many times. The chain joins TRBV6-5 to TRBJ1-1; D remains unclear. Deletions cut 8 bases from V and 4 bases from J, with 23 bases between. Germline loops: CDR1 MNHEY, CDR2 SVGAGI. This CDR3 region has 16 residues. CDR3: CASGLGIVGLGTEAFF. CDR3 bases: TGTGCCAGCGGCCTCGGAATAGTGGGTTTGGGCACTGAAGCTTTCTTT.